Below, one T cell receptor (beta chain) is given with its context. As yet, its antigen is unknown. This sample was taken from a study of cytomegalovirus exposure and HLA in healthy donors. Overall study: Of all 360 or so donors who were genotyped, around 79% belonged to the Caucasian-associated ancestry cluster. General study points: According to the study, 150 to 200 TCR beta chains were cytomegalovirus-associated. Productive status was seen about 87% or about 30% of the time for most TCR beta V segments in an earlier analysis. Later work showed greater clonal expansion in HLA-associated TCR beta chains than in equally common others.

Primers included in the PCR were 60 Vbeta and 13 Jbeta primers. Sequencing used immunoSEQ multiplex PCR; TCRdb keeps in-frame clones, though not all of them. The sample yields around 90,000 clones, 85% seen once. Germline V gives CDR1 MNHEY, CDR2 SVGAGI. With 2 bases removed from V and 3 bases from J, the gap between germline ends came to 8 bases. This CDR3 comprises 14 residues. Sequences were obtained from PBMCs. This receptor was taken from a man aged 40-50 years in good health and CMV-seropositive. The V call is TRBV6-5, the J call TRBJ1-5; D gene ambiguous. As DNA, the CDR3 is TGTGCCAGCAGTTACCGCGTCTCCAATCAGCCCCAGCATTTT. Protein sequence: CASSYRVSNQPQHF.